This T cell receptor (beta chain) was profiled in a study of shared clonotypes between healthy human individuals. This clone was counted a single time. What it binds is unknown. General study findings and limits: Naive CD4 clonotypes were shared across a handful of donors at roughly 5%.

Some clones are missing from TCRdb's copy, which holds only in-frame ones; the method was immunoSEQ multiplex PCR. The data contain some 2.1 million clones, approximately 94% of them singletons. The naive CD8 subset, CD45RO-negative cells positively selected for CCR7, excluded terminally differentiated effector memory CD45RA+ cells. The V gene end was trimmed by 0 bases and the J gene end by 5 bases; junction bases not matched to a gene: 9. Germline V gives CDR1 MNHEY, CDR2 SMNVEV (reference sequence). The CDR3 length is 17 residues. This receptor was identified in a man in his late teens or twenties in good health. Input material: naive CD8+ T cells sorted from blood. The genes are TRBV27 and TRBJ2-2, with 7 bases fitting TRBD2. The CDR3, as DNA: TGTGCCAGCAGTTTATCGATCGGCGGGAGACGGACCGGGGAGCTGTTTTTT. Its protein is CASSLSIGGRRTGELFF.